Listed below are T cell receptor beta chains from one sample, sequenced in a study of cytomegalovirus exposure and HLA in healthy donors. Sequencing used immunoSEQ multiplex PCR; TCRdb keeps in-frame clones, though not all of them. There are 120,000 to 150,000 clones in the sample; about 73% occur only once, and 2.5% to 3.5% lies in the top ten. Sequencing was performed on PBMCs. These TCRs come from a man in his forties in good health and CMV-seropositive. CDR3s include the opening cysteine and the closing phenylalanine or tryptophan. A D gene is named only where the DNA matches it firmly. Rows may omit the clone size; those that give it use once, few, many or a size class.

abundance,v_gene,j_gene,d_gene,CDR3aa,CDR3nt
NA,TRBV11-2,TRBJ2-7,TRBD2,CASSLDLAGVYEQYF,TGTGCCAGCAGCTTAGATCTAGCGGGAGTATACGAGCAGTACTTC
NA,TRBV9,TRBJ2-3,TRBD2,CASSGESLAGITDTQYF,TGTGCCAGCAGCGGAGAGAGCCTAGCGGGAATTACAGATACGCAGTATTTT
NA,TRBV6-5,TRBJ2-7,NA,CASSYSTGQGYEQYF,TGTGCCAGCAGTTACTCGACCGGGCAGGGCTACGAGCAGTACTTC
NA,TRBV9,TRBJ2-1,TRBD2,CASSVGRLAGGGNEQFF,TGTGCCAGCAGCGTCGGGAGACTAGCGGGAGGTGGGAATGAGCAGTTCTTC
once,TRBV10-1,TRBJ2-2,NA,CASSEYTNTGELFF,TGCGCCAGCAGTGAGTATACGAACACCGGGGAGCTGTTTTTT
NA,TRBV29-1,TRBJ2-7,TRBD1,CSVGTGRYEQYF,TGCAGCGTGGGGACAGGGCGTTACGAGCAGTACTTC
NA,TRBV5-1,TRBJ2-1,TRBD2,CASSTGLAAYYNEQFF,TGCGCCAGCAGCACGGGACTAGCGGCTTACTATAATGAGCAGTTCTTC
NA,TRBV11-1,TRBJ2-1,TRBD1,CASSQGVLDEQFF,TGTGCCAGCAGCCAGGGGGTTCTTGATGAGCAGTTCTTC
NA,TRBV11-2,TRBJ2-5,NA,CASSSLETQYF,TGTGCCAGCAGCTCACTCGAGACCCAGTACTTC
NA,TRBV7-9,TRBJ1-4,TRBD1,CSSQRGQGFEKLFF,TGTTCCAGCCAGAGGGGACAGGGGTTTGAAAAACTGTTTTTT
NA,TRBV5-6,TRBJ2-3,TRBD1,CASTPGQGISDTQYF,TGTGCCAGCACCCCGGGACAGGGAATTTCAGATACGCAGTATTTT
NA,TRBV7-9,TRBJ1-5,NA,CASSKGTGENQPQHF,TGTGCCAGCAGCAAGGGCACAGGTGAAAATCAGCCCCAGCATTTT
NA,TRBV28,TRBJ2-1,TRBD2,CASSPGLAGDNEQFF,TGTGCCAGCAGCCCCGGACTAGCGGGAGACAATGAGCAGTTCTTC
NA,TRBV28,TRBJ2-3,TRBD2,CASSPSGSTDTQYF,TGTGCCAGCAGTCCTAGCGGAAGCACAGATACGCAGTATTTT
NA,TRBV29-1,TRBJ2-7,TRBD1,CSVEGYRGSEEQYF,TGCAGCGTTGAAGGCTACAGGGGGTCGGAAGAGCAGTACTTC
few,TRBV18,TRBJ2-7,NA,CASSPSQSYEQYF,TGTGCCAGCTCACCAAGTCAGTCTTACGAGCAGTACTTC
NA,TRBV19,TRBJ1-4,TRBD1,CASSMNSGTGGEKLFF,TGTGCCAGTAGTATGAACTCCGGGACAGGGGGTGAAAAACTGTTTTTT
NA,TRBV7-9,TRBJ1-2,NA,CSSSRERTYGYTF,TGTTCCAGCAGCCGGGAGAGGACTTATGGCTACACCTTC
NA,TRBV7-9,TRBJ1-2,NA,CSSSLPWQGGYTF,TGTTCCAGCAGCTTACCATGGCAGGGCGGCTACACCTTC
few,TRBV18,TRBJ2-7,NA,CASSERDGDYEQYF,TGTGCCAGCTCCGAGAGGGACGGGGACTACGAGCAGTACTTC
NA,TRBV19,TRBJ1-5,NA,CASSPWTEQQSAPHF,TGTGCCAGTAGTCCGTGGACAGAGCAGCAATCAGCCCCACATTTT
NA,TRBV5-1,TRBJ2-7,TRBD1,CASSPQGTNYEQYF,TGCGCCAGCAGCCCACAGGGGACGAACTACGAGCAGTACTTC
NA,TRBV5-6,TRBJ1-6,NA,CASSWRTNSPLHF,TGTGCCAGCAGCTGGAGGACTAATTCACCCCTCCACTTT
NA,TRBV5-6,TRBJ2-1,TRBD1,CASSRGTGRYNEQFF,TGTGCCAGCAGCCGCGGGACAGGGAGATACAATGAGCAGTTCTTC
NA,TRBV5-8,TRBJ2-2,NA,CASSAAGPTTGELFF,TGTGCCAGCAGCGCGGCGGGGCCCACTACCGGGGAGCTGTTTTTT
NA,TRBV2,TRBJ2-7,NA,CASSEEAGLLSSYEQYF,TGTGCCAGCAGTGAAGAGGCGGGACTCCTAAGCTCCTACGAGCAGTACTTC
NA,TRBV28,TRBJ1-4,TRBD1,CASSSPDRDEKLFF,TGTGCCAGCAGTTCCCCGGACAGGGATGAAAAACTGTTTTTT
few,TRBV9,TRBJ1-2,TRBD1,CASSGKGQAINYGYTF,TGTGCCAGCAGCGGGAAGGGACAGGCGATTAACTATGGCTACACCTTC
NA,TRBV27,TRBJ2-1,TRBD2,CASSFDGFLAGGRNEQFF,TGTGCCAGCAGTTTCGACGGTTTTTTGGCGGGAGGGCGCAATGAGCAGTTCTTC
NA,TRBV4-2,TRBJ2-1,TRBD2,CASSQEGRTSGSNEQFF,TGTGCCAGCAGCCAAGAGGGGCGGACCAGCGGGAGTAATGAGCAGTTCTTC
NA,TRBV5-6,TRBJ2-5,TRBD2,CASSLDSGRSETQYF,TGTGCCAGCAGCTTGGATAGCGGGAGGTCAGAGACCCAGTACTTC
NA,TRBV29-1,TRBJ1-2,NA,CSVAQGRHGYTF,TGCAGCGTCGCCCAGGGGCGCCATGGCTACACCTTC
NA,TRBV7-9,TRBJ1-1,NA,CASSLGQANAEAFF,TGTGCCAGCAGCTTAGGCCAGGCGAACGCTGAAGCTTTCTTT
NA,TRBV28,TRBJ1-2,NA,CASSLQNYGYTF,TGTGCCAGCAGTTTGCAGAACTATGGCTACACCTTC
NA,TRBV5-1,TRBJ1-1,NA,CASSLTRGLNTEAFF,TGCGCCAGCAGCTTAACTCGGGGATTGAACACTGAAGCTTTCTTT
NA,TRBV7-6,TRBJ1-5,NA,CASSPFYNQPQHF,TGTGCCAGCAGCCCCTTCTATAATCAGCCCCAGCATTTT
NA,TRBV6-1,TRBJ2-6,TRBD2,CASREGGRAVGANVLTF,TGTGCCAGCAGGGAAGGCGGGAGGGCCGTTGGGGCCAACGTCCTGACTTTC
NA,TRBV18,TRBJ2-7,TRBD2,CASSPFSGTGSYEQYF,TGTGCCAGCTCACCATTCAGCGGGACGGGCTCCTACGAGCAGTACTTC
NA,TRBV29-1,TRBJ2-7,NA,CSVSGEYEQYF,TGCAGCGTCTCGGGGGAATACGAGCAGTACTTC
NA,TRBV18,TRBJ2-5,NA,CASSADLQETQYF,TGTGCCAGCTCAGCGGACTTACAAGAGACCCAGTACTTC
NA,TRBV27,TRBJ2-1,TRBD1,CASSLFGTGDGEQFF,TGTGCCAGCAGTTTATTCGGGACAGGGGACGGTGAGCAGTTCTTC
NA,TRBV7-2,TRBJ1-1,TRBD1,CASSIDRGTEAFF,TGTGCCAGCAGTATAGACAGGGGCACTGAAGCTTTCTTT
NA,TRBV5-6,TRBJ1-2,NA,CASSPGGGNYGYTF,TGTGCCAGCAGTCCCGGTGGGGGGAACTATGGCTACACCTTC
NA,TRBV10-1,TRBJ2-7,NA,CASSQNREKYEQYF,TGCGCCAGCAGCCAGAATAGGGAGAAATACGAGCAGTACTTC
NA,TRBV18,TRBJ2-5,NA,CASSPDSQETQYF,TGTGCCAGCTCCCCTGACAGTCAAGAGACCCAGTACTTC
once,TRBV2,TRBJ2-3,TRBD2,CASVRESTDTQYF,TGTGCCAGTGTGCGGGAGTCTACAGATACGCAGTATTTT
NA,TRBV19,TRBJ2-6,TRBD1,CASSELRDRGYGANVLTF,TGTGCCAGTAGTGAACTTCGGGACAGGGGGTATGGGGCCAACGTCCTGACTTTC
NA,TRBV28,TRBJ2-3,TRBD1,CASRGQGGTDTQYF,TGTGCCAGCAGGGGACAGGGGGGGACGGATACGCAGTATTTT
NA,TRBV6-6,TRBJ1-5,TRBD1,CASSRGGSGDQPQHF,TGTGCCAGCAGCCGAGGGGGCTCGGGGGATCAGCCCCAGCATTTT
NA,TRBV7-7,TRBJ2-5,NA,CASSLGVAETQYF,TGTGCCAGCAGCTTAGGTGTTGCGGAGACCCAGTACTTC